These T cell receptor beta chains were read from a single sample in a study of CD8 T cells in ankylosing spondylitis. TCRdb reanalysed the 5' RACE reads using MiXCR and keeps one entry per CDR3 protein. The table lists over 150,000 distinct CDR3 sequences, about 13% of them singletons. The specimen was blood, either unsorted or a sorted T cell fraction (not recorded which). These receptors came from a male donor with ankylosing spondylitis or in good health (not recorded which). The CDR3 runs from the conserved cysteine through the conserved F or W. The order of the fields is clone size, V gene, D gene, J gene, CDR3 protein, CDR3 DNA. A D gene is named only where the DNA matches it firmly. Clone size is given for some rows only: seen once, a few or many times, or a class if the clone is expanded.

clone size: few; V gene: TRBV6-2/TRBV6-3; D gene: NA; J gene: TRBJ2-7; CDR3 protein: CASSPQKQLYEQYF; CDR3 DNA: TGTGCCAGCAGTCCTCAGAAGCAACTCTACGAGCAGTACTTC
clone size: NA; V gene: TRBV3-1; D gene: NA; J gene: TRBJ2-7; CDR3 protein: CASSPHVGLNDEQYF; CDR3 DNA: TGTGCCAGCAGCCCTCACGTTGGACTTAACGACGAGCAGTACTTC
clone size: NA; V gene: TRBV6-5; D gene: NA; J gene: TRBJ2-7; CDR3 protein: CASSYARDGYEQYF; CDR3 DNA: TGTGCCAGCAGTTACGCTCGGGACGGCTACGAGCAGTACTTC
clone size: NA; V gene: TRBV27; D gene: NA; J gene: TRBJ2-1; CDR3 protein: CASSFKRINEQFF; CDR3 DNA: TGTGCCAGCAGTTTCAAGCGGATCAATGAGCAGTTCTTC
clone size: many; V gene: TRBV19; D gene: NA; J gene: TRBJ1-2; CDR3 protein: CASSILWGGSDGYTF; CDR3 DNA: TGTGCCAGTAGTATCCTCTGGGGGGGATCTGATGGCTACACCTTC
clone size: few; V gene: TRBV10-3; D gene: TRBD1; J gene: TRBJ2-7; CDR3 protein: CAMWTGSEQYF; CDR3 DNA: TGTGCCATGTGGACAGGGAGTGAGCAGTACTTC
clone size: few; V gene: TRBV5-1; D gene: NA; J gene: TRBJ2-7; CDR3 protein: CASSLVGFSYEQYF; CDR3 DNA: TGCGCCAGCAGCTTGGTAGGATTCTCCTACGAGCAGTACTTC
clone size: NA; V gene: TRBV7-9; D gene: NA; J gene: TRBJ1-3; CDR3 protein: CASSSRGGELSGNTIYF; CDR3 DNA: TGTGCCAGCAGCTCTCGGGGTGGGGAGCTCTCTGGAAACACCATATATTTT
clone size: NA; V gene: TRBV5-6; D gene: NA; J gene: TRBJ2-7; CDR3 protein: CASSQVQGNEQYF; CDR3 DNA: TGTGCCAGCAGCCAAGTACAGGGCAACGAGCAGTACTTC
clone size: few; V gene: TRBV27; D gene: NA; J gene: TRBJ1-2; CDR3 protein: CASSLRGGGNGYTF; CDR3 DNA: TGTGCCAGCAGTTTAAGGGGGGGCGGGAATGGCTACACCTTC
clone size: few; V gene: TRBV29-1; D gene: TRBD2; J gene: TRBJ2-2; CDR3 protein: CSVHTLAGGPGELFF; CDR3 DNA: TGCAGCGTCCACACTCTAGCGGGAGGGCCCGGGGAGCTGTTTTTT
clone size: few; V gene: TRBV19; D gene: NA; J gene: TRBJ2-7; CDR3 protein: CASSIMADAYEQYF; CDR3 DNA: TGTGCCAGTAGTATTATGGCCGATGCCTACGAGCAGTACTTC
clone size: few; V gene: TRBV12-3/TRBV12-4; D gene: NA; J gene: TRBJ2-7; CDR3 protein: CASSYYGAAEQYF; CDR3 DNA: TGTGCCAGCAGTTATTACGGGGCGGCGGAGCAGTACTTC
clone size: NA; V gene: TRBV5-1; D gene: TRBD1; J gene: TRBJ2-7; CDR3 protein: CASSPGTGESEQYF; CDR3 DNA: TGCGCCAGCAGCCCAGGGACAGGGGAGAGCGAGCAGTACTTC
clone size: few; V gene: TRBV27; D gene: TRBD1; J gene: TRBJ1-5; CDR3 protein: CASSPLTGGGRYKRPQHF; CDR3 DNA: TGTGCCAGCAGTCCCCTAACAGGGGGCGGACGGTACAAACGGCCCCAGCATTTT
clone size: NA; V gene: TRBV10-3; D gene: TRBD2; J gene: TRBJ2-5; CDR3 protein: CAISQLAGEETQYF; CDR3 DNA: TGTGCCATCAGTCAACTAGCGGGGGAAGAGACCCAGTACTTC
clone size: many; V gene: TRBV7-8; D gene: TRBD1; J gene: TRBJ1-1; CDR3 protein: CASSLGQGVNTEAFF; CDR3 DNA: TGTGCCAGCAGCTTGGGCCAGGGGGTGAACACTGAAGCTTTCTTT
clone size: few; V gene: TRBV5-1; D gene: NA; J gene: TRBJ2-2; CDR3 protein: CASSLDSQRNLFF; CDR3 DNA: TGCGCCAGCAGCTTGGACAGTCAACGGAATCTGTTTTTT
clone size: once; V gene: TRBV20-1; D gene: TRBD2; J gene: TRBJ2-5; CDR3 protein: CSVASGTSVLETQYF; CDR3 DNA: TGCAGTGTAGCTTCCGGGACTAGCGTTTTGGAGACCCAGTACTTC
clone size: few; V gene: TRBV12-3/TRBV12-4; D gene: NA; J gene: TRBJ1-5; CDR3 protein: CASSSPDSYQPQHF; CDR3 DNA: TGTGCCAGCAGTTCCCCGGATTCTTATCAGCCCCAGCATTTT
clone size: few; V gene: TRBV4-2; D gene: NA; J gene: TRBJ2-7; CDR3 protein: CASSQRGQEAPSYEQYF; CDR3 DNA: TGTGCCAGCAGCCAGCGGGGTCAAGAAGCCCCCTCTTACGAGCAGTACTTC
clone size: NA; V gene: TRBV20-1; D gene: TRBD2; J gene: TRBJ2-1; CDR3 protein: CSAREWGGGPPHNEQFF; CDR3 DNA: TGCAGTGCTAGAGAGTGGGGGGGAGGGCCCCCACACAATGAGCAGTTCTTC